These 10 T cell receptor beta chains were sequenced from one sample in a study of T cell changes during pregnancy in multiple sclerosis. Measured with immunoSEQ multiplex PCR; TCRdb has only the in-frame clones, and not every one. The table has tens of thousands of clones, about 94% seen once. The material was peripheral blood, obtained in the third trimester of pregnancy. The receptor set was obtained from a female donor in good health, enrolled as a control in a pregnancy study.

V gene TRBV29-1 combines with J gene TRBJ2-1, with TRBD2 identical over 7 bases. Germline trimming cut 0 bases from V and 2 bases from J; bases unmatched to any gene: 7. CDR3 length equals 16 residues. Germline loops: CDR1 SQVTM, CDR2 ANQGSEA. The CDR3 sequence: CSVEDWGGEPYNEQFF. In DNA, the CDR3 is TGCAGCGTTGAAGATTGGGGGGGGGAACCCTACAATGAGCAGTTCTTC.

The J gene is TRBJ1-5, the V gene TRBV5-1; D remains ambiguous. Trimming removed 0 bases from V and 2 bases from J, with 9 bases in between. CDR1 is SGHRS, CDR2 YFSETQ, per germline. The CDR3 runs 15 residues. The CDR3 coding sequence is TGCGCCAGCAGCTTGGATGCTCGGGGCAATCAGCCCCAGCATTTT. Amino acid sequence: CASSLDARGNQPQHF.

The V and J genes are TRBV27 and TRBJ1-2; TRBD1 matches 11 bases. V was pared by 6 bases and J by 4 bases, with 4 bases of the junction left unmatched. Germline V gene data show CDR1 as MNHEY and CDR2 as SMNVEV (reference sequence). This CDR3 spans 14 amino acids. The CDR3 coding sequence is TGTGCCAGCAGGAGGACAGGGGGCGGCTATGGCTACACCTTC. Protein sequence: CASRRTGGGYGYTF.

The chain carries TRBV18 and TRBJ2-7; 8 positions agree with TRBD1. The trim removed 8 bases at V and 3 bases at J, leaving 6 bases unmatched. The germline CDR1 and CDR2 sequences are KGHSH and LQKENI. There are 13 residues in the CDR3. In DNA form, the CDR3 reads TGTGCCAGCCGTCCAGGGACAGGCTACGAGCAGTACTTC. It encodes CASRPGTGYEQYF.

A single count supports this clone. The chain recombines TRBV6-1 with TRBJ2-1; D unclear. The CDR3 totals 16 residues. V was clipped by 2 bases and J by 7 bases, with 18 bases between them. Germline V CDR1 and CDR2: MNHNS, SASEGT. CDR3 region: CASSESRDYPINEQFF. The CDR3 bases are TGTGCCAGCAGTGAATCCCGAGATTACCCCATAAATGAGCAGTTCTTC.

V is TRBV9 and J is TRBJ2-3; D is unresolved. There are 15 residues in the CDR3. Germline CDR1 reads SGDLS; CDR2 reads YYNGEE. Trimming removed 4 bases at V and 2 bases at J, with 14 bases between. The CDR3 DNA reads as TGTGCCAGCAGCCTCCAGCGCGGTCACACAGATACGCAGTATTTT. Its translation: CASSLQRGHTDTQYF.

The genes are TRBV11-2 and TRBJ2-5, with TRBD1 matching over 7 bases. Germline CDR1 and CDR2: SGHAT and FQNNGV. V was pared by 2 bases and J by 10 bases, with 16 bases of the junction left unmatched. The CDR3 covers 16 residues. CDR3 sequence (DNA): TGTGCCAGCAGCTTATGGACCGGGACAGCGGTTAAGGGCCAGTACTTC. As protein: CASSLWTGTAVKGQYF.

This clone was seen a single time. The gene calls are TRBV4-1 and TRBJ2-5; 11 bases match TRBD2. This CDR3 spans 17 amino acids. V lost 1 base, J lost 4 bases, and 8 bases stayed unmatched. Germline CDR1 reads MGHRA; CDR2 reads YSYEKL. In DNA form, the CDR3 reads TGCGCCAGCAGCCAAGTCGGGACTAGCGGAGGGGGAGAGACCCAGTACTTC. Amino acid sequence: CASSQVGTSGGGETQYF.

CDR3: CASSISPRGQETQYF. CDR3 DNA: TGTGCCAGTAGTATTAGTCCCAGGGGGCAAGAGACCCAGTACTTC. The chain couples TRBV19 to TRBJ2-5, with 7 bases matching TRBD1. The CDR3 extends over 15 amino acids. V was clipped by 3 bases and J by 2 bases; unmatched bases: 6. Germline V gene sequence: CDR1 LNHDA, CDR2 SQIVND (reference sequence).

The table lists this clone with a count of one. This chain's CDR3 is CASSETSGNTGELFF. Written as DNA, the CDR3 is TGTGCCAGCAGTGAGACTAGCGGGAACACCGGGGAGCTGTTTTTT. The genes are TRBV6-1 and TRBJ2-2; 9 bases align to TRBD2. Germline trimming cut 3 bases from V and 1 base from J; bases unmatched to any gene: 0. The germline CDR1 and CDR2 sequences are MNHNS and SASEGT. CDR3 size: 15 residues.